This T cell receptor beta chain was sequenced for a study of cytomegalovirus exposure and HLA in healthy donors. Findings and caveats of the study: In a later analysis, at a false discovery rate of 0.05, 15,000 to 20,000 TCR beta sequences were associated with HLA alleles. The dataset shows that most TCR sequences were rare, while some public TCRs occurred in many donors.

With 60 Vbeta and 13 Jbeta primers, the PCR was carried out. Method: immunoSEQ multiplex PCR; TCRdb's copy keeps in-frame clones and lacks some. The table lists hundreds of thousands of clones, 80% to 90% of them singletons. Germline-derived CDR1 and CDR2 are SGHTA and FQGTGA. This CDR3 has 19 amino acids. V was shortened by 2 bases and J by 0 bases, with 17 bases between the two germline ends. Comment on this clone: What it binds is unknown.

The J gene is TRBJ2-6, the V gene TRBV7-3, with D maybe TRBD1 (5 bases). The origin of this receptor is a man under 40 in good health and CMV-seronegative. Source material: PBMCs. The CDR3 protein is CASSLVAQQVLSGANVLTF. The CDR3, as DNA: TGTGCCAGCAGCTTAGTCGCACAACAGGTCCTCTCTGGGGCCAACGTCCTGACTTTC.